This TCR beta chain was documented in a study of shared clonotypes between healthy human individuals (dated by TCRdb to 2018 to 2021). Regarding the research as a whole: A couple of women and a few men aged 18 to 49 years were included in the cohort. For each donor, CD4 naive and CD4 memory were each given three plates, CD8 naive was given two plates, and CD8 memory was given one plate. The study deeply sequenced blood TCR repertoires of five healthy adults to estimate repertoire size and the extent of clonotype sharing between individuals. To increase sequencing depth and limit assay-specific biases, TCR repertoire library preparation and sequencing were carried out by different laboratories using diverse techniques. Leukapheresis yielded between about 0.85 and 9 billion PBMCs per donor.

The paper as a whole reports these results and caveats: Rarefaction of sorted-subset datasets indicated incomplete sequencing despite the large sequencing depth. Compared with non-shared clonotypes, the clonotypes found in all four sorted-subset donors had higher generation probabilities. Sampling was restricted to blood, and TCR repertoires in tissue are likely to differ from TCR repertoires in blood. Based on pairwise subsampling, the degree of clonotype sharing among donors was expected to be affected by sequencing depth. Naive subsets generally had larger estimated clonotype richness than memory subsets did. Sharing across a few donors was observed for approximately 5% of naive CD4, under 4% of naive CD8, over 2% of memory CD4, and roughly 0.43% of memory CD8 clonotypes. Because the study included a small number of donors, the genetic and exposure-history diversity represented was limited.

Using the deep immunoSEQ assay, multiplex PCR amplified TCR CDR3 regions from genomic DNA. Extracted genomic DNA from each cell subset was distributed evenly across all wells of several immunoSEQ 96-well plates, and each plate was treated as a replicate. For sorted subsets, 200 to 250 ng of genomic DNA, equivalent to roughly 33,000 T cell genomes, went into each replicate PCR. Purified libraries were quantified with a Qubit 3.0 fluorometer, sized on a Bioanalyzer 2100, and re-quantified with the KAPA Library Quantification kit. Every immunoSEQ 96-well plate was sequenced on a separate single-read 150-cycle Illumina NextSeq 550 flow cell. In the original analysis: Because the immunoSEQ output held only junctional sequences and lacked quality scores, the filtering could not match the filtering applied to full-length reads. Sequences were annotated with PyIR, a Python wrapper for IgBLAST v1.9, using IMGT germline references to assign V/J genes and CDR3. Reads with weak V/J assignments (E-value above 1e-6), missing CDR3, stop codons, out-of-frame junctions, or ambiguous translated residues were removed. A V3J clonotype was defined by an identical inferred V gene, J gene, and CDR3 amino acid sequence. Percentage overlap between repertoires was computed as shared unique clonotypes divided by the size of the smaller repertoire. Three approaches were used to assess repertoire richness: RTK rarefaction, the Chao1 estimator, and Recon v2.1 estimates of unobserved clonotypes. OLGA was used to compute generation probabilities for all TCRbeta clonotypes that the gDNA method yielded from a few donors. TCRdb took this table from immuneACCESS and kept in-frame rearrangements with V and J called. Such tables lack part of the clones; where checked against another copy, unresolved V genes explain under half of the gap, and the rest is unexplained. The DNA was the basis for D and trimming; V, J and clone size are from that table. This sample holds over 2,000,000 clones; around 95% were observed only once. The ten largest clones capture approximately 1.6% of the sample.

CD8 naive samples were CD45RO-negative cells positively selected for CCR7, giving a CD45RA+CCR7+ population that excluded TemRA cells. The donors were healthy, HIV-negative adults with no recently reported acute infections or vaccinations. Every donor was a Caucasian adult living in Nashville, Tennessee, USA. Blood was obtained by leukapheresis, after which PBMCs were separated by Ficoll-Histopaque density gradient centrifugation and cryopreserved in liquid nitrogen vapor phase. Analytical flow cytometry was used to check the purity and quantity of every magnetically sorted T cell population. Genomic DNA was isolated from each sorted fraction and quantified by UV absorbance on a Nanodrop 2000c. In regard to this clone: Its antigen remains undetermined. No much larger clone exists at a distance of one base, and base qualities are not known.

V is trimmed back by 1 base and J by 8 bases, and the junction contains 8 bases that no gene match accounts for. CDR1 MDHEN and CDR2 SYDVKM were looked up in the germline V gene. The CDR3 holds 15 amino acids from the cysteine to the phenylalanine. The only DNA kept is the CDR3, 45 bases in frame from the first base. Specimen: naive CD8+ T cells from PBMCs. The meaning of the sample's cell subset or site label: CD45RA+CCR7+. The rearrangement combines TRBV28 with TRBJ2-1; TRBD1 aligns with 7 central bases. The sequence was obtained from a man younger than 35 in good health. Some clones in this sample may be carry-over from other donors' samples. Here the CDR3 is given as CASSLYSTGNYEQFF. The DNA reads TGTGCCAGCAGTTTATACTCGACAGGGAACTATGAGCAGTTCTTC.